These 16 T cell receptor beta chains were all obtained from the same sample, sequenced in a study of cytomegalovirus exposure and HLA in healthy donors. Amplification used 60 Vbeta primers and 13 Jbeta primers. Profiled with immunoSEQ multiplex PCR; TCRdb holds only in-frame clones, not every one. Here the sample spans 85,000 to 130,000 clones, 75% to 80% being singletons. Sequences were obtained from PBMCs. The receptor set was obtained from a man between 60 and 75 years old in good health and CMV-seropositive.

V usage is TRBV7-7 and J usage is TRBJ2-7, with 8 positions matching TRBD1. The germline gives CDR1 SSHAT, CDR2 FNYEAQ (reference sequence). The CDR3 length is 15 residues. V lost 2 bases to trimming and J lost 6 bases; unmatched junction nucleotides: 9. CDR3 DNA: TGTGCCAGCAGCTTATCTCAGGGGGCGCAGGGCGAGCAGTACTTC. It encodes CASSLSQGAQGEQYF.

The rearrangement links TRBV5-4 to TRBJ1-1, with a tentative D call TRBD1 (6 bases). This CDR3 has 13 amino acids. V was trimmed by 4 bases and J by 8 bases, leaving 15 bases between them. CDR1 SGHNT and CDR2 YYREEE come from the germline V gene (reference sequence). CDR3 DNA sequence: TGTGCCAGCAGCACAACGGACAGTTTAGAAGCTTTCTTT. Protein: CASSTTDSLEAFF.

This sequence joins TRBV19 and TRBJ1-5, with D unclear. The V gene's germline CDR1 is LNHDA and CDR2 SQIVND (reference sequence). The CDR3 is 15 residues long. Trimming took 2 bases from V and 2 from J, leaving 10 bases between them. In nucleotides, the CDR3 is TGTGCCAGTAGTATACGGCAGGAACGCAATCAGCCCCAGCATTTT. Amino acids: CASSIRQERNQPQHF.

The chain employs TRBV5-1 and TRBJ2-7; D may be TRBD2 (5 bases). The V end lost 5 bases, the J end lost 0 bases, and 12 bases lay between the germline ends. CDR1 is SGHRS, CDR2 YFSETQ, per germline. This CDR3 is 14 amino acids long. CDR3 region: CASRPTTSSYEQYF. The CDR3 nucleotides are TGCGCCAGCAGGCCAACCACTAGCTCCTACGAGCAGTACTTC.

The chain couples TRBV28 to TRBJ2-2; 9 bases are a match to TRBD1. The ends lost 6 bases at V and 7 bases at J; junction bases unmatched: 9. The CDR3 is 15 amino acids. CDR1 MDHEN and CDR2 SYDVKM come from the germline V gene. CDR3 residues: CASREVQGAVGELFF. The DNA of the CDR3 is TGTGCCAGCAGAGAGGTACAGGGGGCGGTCGGGGAGCTGTTTTTT.

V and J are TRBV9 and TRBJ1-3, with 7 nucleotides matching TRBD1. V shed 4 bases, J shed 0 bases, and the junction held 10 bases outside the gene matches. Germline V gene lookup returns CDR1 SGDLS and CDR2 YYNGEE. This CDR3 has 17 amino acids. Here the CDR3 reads CASSSRDSLYSGNTIYF. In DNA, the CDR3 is TGTGCCAGCAGCTCCCGGGACAGTCTTTACTCTGGAAACACCATATATTTT.

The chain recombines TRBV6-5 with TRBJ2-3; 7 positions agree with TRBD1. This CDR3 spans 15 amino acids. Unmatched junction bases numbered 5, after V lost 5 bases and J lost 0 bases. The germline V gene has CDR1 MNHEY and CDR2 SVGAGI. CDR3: CASSLQGKSTDTQYF. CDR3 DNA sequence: TGTGCCAGCAGTCTACAGGGGAAGAGCACAGATACGCAGTATTTT.

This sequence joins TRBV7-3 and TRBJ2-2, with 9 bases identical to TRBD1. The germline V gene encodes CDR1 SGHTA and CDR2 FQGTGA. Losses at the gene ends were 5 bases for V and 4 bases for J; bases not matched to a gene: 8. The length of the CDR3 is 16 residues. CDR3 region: CASSTQGASGTGELFF. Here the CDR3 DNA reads TGTGCCAGCAGCACACAGGGGGCTTCAGGCACCGGGGAGCTGTTTTTT.

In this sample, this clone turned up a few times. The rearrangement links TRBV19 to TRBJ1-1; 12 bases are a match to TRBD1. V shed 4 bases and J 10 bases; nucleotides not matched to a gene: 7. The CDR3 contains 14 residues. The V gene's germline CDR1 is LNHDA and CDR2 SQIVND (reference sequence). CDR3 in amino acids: CASSSRDRGPGAFF. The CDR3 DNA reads TGTGCCAGTAGTAGCCGGGACAGGGGGCCGGGAGCTTTCTTT.

This CDR3 is CASRRQGRTEAFF. For the CDR3, the DNA is TGTGCCAGCCGACGACAGGGGCGGACTGAAGCTTTCTTT. The rearrangement joins TRBV5-8 to TRBJ1-1, with 8 bases that match TRBD1. The trim removed 7 bases at V and 5 bases at J, leaving 7 bases unmatched. The germline gives CDR1 SGHTS, CDR2 YDEGEE. This CDR3 has 13 residues.

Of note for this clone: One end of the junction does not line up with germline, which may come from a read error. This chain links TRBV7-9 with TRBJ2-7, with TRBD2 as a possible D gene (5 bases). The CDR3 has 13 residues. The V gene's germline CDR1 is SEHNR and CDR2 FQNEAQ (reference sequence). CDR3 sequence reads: CASSYDSRAEPHF. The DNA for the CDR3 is TGTGCCAGCAGCTACGACTCGCGGGCAGAACCGCACTTC.

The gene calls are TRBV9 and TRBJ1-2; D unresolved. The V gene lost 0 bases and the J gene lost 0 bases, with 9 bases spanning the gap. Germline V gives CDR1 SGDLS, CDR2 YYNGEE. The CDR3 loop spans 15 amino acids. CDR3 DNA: TGTGCCAGCAGCGTAGGGCTTGGGCCTAACTATGGCTACACCTTC. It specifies CASSVGLGPNYGYTF.

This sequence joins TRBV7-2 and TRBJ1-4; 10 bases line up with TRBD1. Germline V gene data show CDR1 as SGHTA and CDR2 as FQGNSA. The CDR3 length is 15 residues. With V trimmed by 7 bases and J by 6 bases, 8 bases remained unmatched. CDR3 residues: CASNLTGGGDEKLFF. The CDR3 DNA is TGTGCCAGCAACTTGACAGGGGGCGGGGATGAAAAACTGTTTTTT.

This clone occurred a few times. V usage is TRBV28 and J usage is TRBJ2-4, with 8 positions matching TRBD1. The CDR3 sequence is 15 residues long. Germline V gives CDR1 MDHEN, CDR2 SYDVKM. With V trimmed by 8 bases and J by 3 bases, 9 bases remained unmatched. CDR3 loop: CASAISGTGKNIQYF. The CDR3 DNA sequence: TGTGCCAGCGCGATTTCCGGGACAGGCAAAAACATTCAGTACTTC.

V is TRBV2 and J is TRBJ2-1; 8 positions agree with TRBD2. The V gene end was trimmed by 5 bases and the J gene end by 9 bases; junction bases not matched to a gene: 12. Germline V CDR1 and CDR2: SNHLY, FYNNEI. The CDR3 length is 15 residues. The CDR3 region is CASSSSGGLRGEQFF. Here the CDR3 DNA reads TGTGCCAGCAGTTCCAGCGGGGGCCTACGGGGTGAGCAGTTCTTC.

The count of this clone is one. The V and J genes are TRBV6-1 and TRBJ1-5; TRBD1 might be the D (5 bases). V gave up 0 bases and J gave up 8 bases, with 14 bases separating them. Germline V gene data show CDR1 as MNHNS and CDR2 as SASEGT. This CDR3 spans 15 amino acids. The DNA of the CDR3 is TGTGCCAGCAGTGAAGCGGGGGGGACTTCAAAGCCCCAGCATTTT. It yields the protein CASSEAGGTSKPQHF.